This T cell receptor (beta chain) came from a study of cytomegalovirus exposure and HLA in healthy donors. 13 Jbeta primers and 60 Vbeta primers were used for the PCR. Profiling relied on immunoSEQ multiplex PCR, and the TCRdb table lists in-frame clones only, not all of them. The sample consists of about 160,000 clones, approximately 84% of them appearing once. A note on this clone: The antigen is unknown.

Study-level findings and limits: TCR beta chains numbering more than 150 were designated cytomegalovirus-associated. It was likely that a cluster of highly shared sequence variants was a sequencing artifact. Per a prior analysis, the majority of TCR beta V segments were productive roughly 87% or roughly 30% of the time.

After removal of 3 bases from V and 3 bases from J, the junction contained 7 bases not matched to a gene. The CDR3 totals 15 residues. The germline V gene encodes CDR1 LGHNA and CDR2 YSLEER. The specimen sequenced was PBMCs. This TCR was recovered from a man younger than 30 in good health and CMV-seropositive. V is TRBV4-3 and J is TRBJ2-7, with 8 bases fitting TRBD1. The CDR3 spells CASSHGGQGVYEQYF. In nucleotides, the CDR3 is TGCGCCAGCAGCCACGGCGGACAGGGTGTCTACGAGCAGTACTTC.